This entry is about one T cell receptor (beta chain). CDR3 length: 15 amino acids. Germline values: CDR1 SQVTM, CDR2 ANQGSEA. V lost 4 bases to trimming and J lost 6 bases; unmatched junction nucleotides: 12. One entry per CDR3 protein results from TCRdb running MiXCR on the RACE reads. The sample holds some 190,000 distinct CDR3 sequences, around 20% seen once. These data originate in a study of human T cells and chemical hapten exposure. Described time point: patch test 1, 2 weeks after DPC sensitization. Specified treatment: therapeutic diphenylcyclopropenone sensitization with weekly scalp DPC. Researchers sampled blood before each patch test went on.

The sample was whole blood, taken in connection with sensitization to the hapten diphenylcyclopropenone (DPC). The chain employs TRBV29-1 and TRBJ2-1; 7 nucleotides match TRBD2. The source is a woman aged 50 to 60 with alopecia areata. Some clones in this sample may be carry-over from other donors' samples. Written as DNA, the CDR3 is TGCAGCGTTGTCCTACTAGCGAGAGTTACCAATGAGCAGTTCTTC. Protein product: CSVVLLARVTNEQFF.